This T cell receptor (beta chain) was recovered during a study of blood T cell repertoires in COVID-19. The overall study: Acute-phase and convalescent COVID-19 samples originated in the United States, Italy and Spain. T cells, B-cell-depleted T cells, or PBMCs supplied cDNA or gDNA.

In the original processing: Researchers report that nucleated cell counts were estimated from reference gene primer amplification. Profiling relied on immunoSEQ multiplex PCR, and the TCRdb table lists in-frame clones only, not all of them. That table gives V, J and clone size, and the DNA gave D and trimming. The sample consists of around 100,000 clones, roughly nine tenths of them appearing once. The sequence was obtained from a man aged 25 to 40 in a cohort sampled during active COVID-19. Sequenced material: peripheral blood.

Here the CDR3 DNA reads TGTGCCAGCAGCCAAGATTTACTAGCGGGGGGAGAATACAATGAGCAGTTCTTC. Translated: CASSQDLLAGGEYNEQFF. The J gene is TRBJ2-1, the V gene TRBV3-1 (or the pseudogene TRBV3-2), with TRBD2 identical over 12 bases. The V segment lost 0 bases and the J segment 4 bases; nucleotides outside the gene matches: 7. This CDR3 region has 18 residues. CDR1 and CDR2 (germline): LGHDT, YNNKEL (reference sequence).